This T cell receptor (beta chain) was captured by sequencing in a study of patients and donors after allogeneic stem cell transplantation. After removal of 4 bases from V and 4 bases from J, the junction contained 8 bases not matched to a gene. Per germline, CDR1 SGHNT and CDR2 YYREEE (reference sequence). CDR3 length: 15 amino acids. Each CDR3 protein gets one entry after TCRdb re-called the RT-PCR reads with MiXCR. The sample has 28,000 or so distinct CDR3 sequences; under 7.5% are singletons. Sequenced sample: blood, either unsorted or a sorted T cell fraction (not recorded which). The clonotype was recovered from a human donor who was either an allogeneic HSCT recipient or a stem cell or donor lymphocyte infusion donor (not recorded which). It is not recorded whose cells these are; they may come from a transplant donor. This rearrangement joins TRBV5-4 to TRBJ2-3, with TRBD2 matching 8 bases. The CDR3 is CASSASGRAADTQYF. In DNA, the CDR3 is TGTGCCAGCAGCGCGAGCGGGAGAGCGGCAGATACGCAGTATTTT.